Listed below are T cell receptor beta chains from one sample, sequenced in a study of T cell changes during pregnancy in multiple sclerosis. Sequenced by immunoSEQ multiplex PCR; TCRdb stores in-frame clones only, minus some. The sample contains more than 65,000 clones, over 90% of which appear only once. The sample was peripheral blood, taken in the second trimester of pregnancy. These receptors were collected from a female donor with multiple sclerosis, enrolled in a pregnancy study. CDR3s include the opening cysteine and the closing phenylalanine or tryptophan. A D gene is named only where the DNA matches it firmly. Clone size appears in some rows only: once, few, many, or a class for an expanded clone.

J gene: TRBJ2-1
V gene: TRBV10-3
clone size: NA
D gene: TRBD2
CDR3 DNA: TGTGCCATCAGTGAGTTGGGACTAGCGGGAGTGGGCGATGAGCAGTTCTTC
CDR3 protein: CAISELGLAGVGDEQFF

J gene: TRBJ2-1
V gene: TRBV2
clone size: NA
D gene: NA
CDR3 DNA: TGTGCCAGCAGGCTAACCGATGAGCAGTTCTTC
CDR3 protein: CASRLTDEQFF

J gene: TRBJ2-2
V gene: TRBV9
clone size: NA
D gene: NA
CDR3 DNA: TGTGCCAGCAGCGTAGTGACAGCCACCGGGGAGCTGTTTTTT
CDR3 protein: CASSVVTATGELFF

J gene: TRBJ1-2
V gene: TRBV5-5
clone size: once
D gene: NA
CDR3 DNA: TGTGCCAGCAGCCGTGAGTTCTATGGCTACACCTTC
CDR3 protein: CASSREFYGYTF

J gene: TRBJ2-6
V gene: TRBV5-1
clone size: NA
D gene: TRBD1
CDR3 DNA: TGCGCCAGCAGCCCAAGGACAGGGTCTGGGGCCAACGTCCTGACTTTC
CDR3 protein: CASSPRTGSGANVLTF

J gene: TRBJ1-1
V gene: TRBV19
clone size: NA
D gene: TRBD1
CDR3 DNA: TGTGCCAGTAGTATGGGCCTTTGGGACAGGGACACGAACACTGAAGCTTTCTTT
CDR3 protein: CASSMGLWDRDTNTEAFF

J gene: TRBJ1-1
V gene: TRBV6-6
clone size: NA
D gene: NA
CDR3 DNA: TGTGCCAGCAGTTACTCTAGTCTGGGGGGCACTGAAGCTTTCTTT
CDR3 protein: CASSYSSLGGTEAFF

J gene: TRBJ2-3
V gene: TRBV6-1
clone size: NA
D gene: TRBD2
CDR3 DNA: TGTGCCAGCAACAGACTAGCGGGAGGCACAGATACGCAGTATTTT
CDR3 protein: CASNRLAGGTDTQYF

J gene: TRBJ2-5
V gene: TRBV18
clone size: NA
D gene: NA
CDR3 DNA: TGTGCCAGCTCACCACTGCGAGCAGGGGAGACCCAGTACTTC
CDR3 protein: CASSPLRAGETQYF

J gene: TRBJ1-4
V gene: TRBV5-1
clone size: NA
D gene: NA
CDR3 DNA: TGCGCCAGCAGCCCCGGACAGCGCTGGCATTTT
CDR3 protein: CASSPGQRWHF

J gene: TRBJ2-7
V gene: TRBV21-1
clone size: NA
D gene: NA
CDR3 DNA: TGTGCCAGCAGCACGCATAGGGGGGGACAGGGCACCACCATGCCATACTACGAGCAGTACTTC
CDR3 protein: CASSTHRGGQGTTMPYYEQYF

J gene: TRBJ1-1
V gene: TRBV25-1
clone size: NA
D gene: TRBD1
CDR3 DNA: TGTGCCAGCAGTCCGCTTGGACAGGGGACTGAAGCTTTCTTT
CDR3 protein: CASSPLGQGTEAFF

J gene: TRBJ2-5
V gene: TRBV18
clone size: NA
D gene: TRBD2
CDR3 DNA: TGTGCCAGCTCACCCCTCCTAGCGGCGGGAGAGACCCAGTACTTC
CDR3 protein: CASSPLLAAGETQYF

J gene: TRBJ1-1
V gene: TRBV28
clone size: NA
D gene: NA
CDR3 DNA: TGTGCCAGCAGTGCGTCCCAGGGGAGAACTGAAGCTTTCTTT
CDR3 protein: CASSASQGRTEAFF

J gene: TRBJ2-7
V gene: TRBV5-1
clone size: NA
D gene: TRBD1
CDR3 DNA: TGCGCCAGCAGCTTGCGGGGACAGGGTAAGAACGAGCAGTACTTC
CDR3 protein: CASSLRGQGKNEQYF

J gene: TRBJ1-1
V gene: TRBV21-1
clone size: NA
D gene: NA
CDR3 DNA: TGTGCCAGCAGCAAACTGGACAGCTACACTGAAGCTTTCTTT
CDR3 protein: CASSKLDSYTEAFF

J gene: TRBJ1-1
V gene: TRBV19
clone size: once
D gene: NA
CDR3 DNA: TGTGCCAGTAGTCGTTCTGGGCCCACTGAAGCTTTCTTT
CDR3 protein: CASSRSGPTEAFF